The next 22 T cell receptor beta chains were all read from a single sample in a study of shared T cell receptors in the human thymus. Clones were read by immunoSEQ multiplex PCR, and TCRdb kept only the in-frame ones, dropping some. The data show 700,000 or so clones, approximately 85% seen once. The same sample was also studied in work on human thymus T cells.

Material for sequencing was thymocytes. The receptors derive from a girl under two years old with a congenital heart defect.

The J gene is TRBJ1-2, the V gene TRBV5-1; 7 bases map to TRBD1. The CDR3 extends over 16 amino acids. After removal of 0 bases from V and 3 bases from J, the junction contained 8 bases not matched to a gene. From germline, CDR1 is SGHRS and CDR2 YFSETQ. CDR3 in DNA: TGCGCCAGCAGCTTGGGATCAGGGGGTTTGGACTATGGCTACACCTTC. It yields the protein CASSLGSGGLDYGYTF.

The V call is TRBV14, the J call TRBJ2-4; D is unclear. The CDR3 is made up of 16 amino acids. Germline CDR1 and CDR2: SGHDN and FVKESK. Trimming removed 1 base from V and 0 bases from J, with 10 bases in between. The CDR3 loop reads CASSQGLGLAKNIQYF. In DNA, the CDR3 is TGTGCCAGCAGCCAAGGGTTGGGCCTAGCCAAAAACATTCAGTACTTC. Full variable domain (remainder filled in from reference TRBV14 and TRBJ2-4): EAGVTQFPSHSVIEKGQTVTLRCDPISGHDNLYWYRRVMGKEIKFLLHFVKESKQDESGMPNNRFLAERTGGTYSTLKVQPAELEDSGVYFCASSQGLGLAKNIQYFGAGTRLSVL.

This rearrangement joins TRBV7-6 to TRBJ2-3, with D perhaps matching TRBD1 (5 bases). In germline, CDR1 is SGHVS, CDR2 FNYEAQ. The CDR3 has 13 amino acids. Trimming cost V 5 bases and J 2 bases, with 8 bases left between them. Written as DNA, the CDR3 is TGTGCCAGCAGCCCACAGGCCACAGATACGCAGTATTTT. This translates into CASSPQATDTQYF.

Only one count was recorded for this clone. V and J are TRBV9 and TRBJ1-5, with TRBD1 matching over 7 bases. CDR3 length equals 14 residues. The J segment lost 4 bases and the V segment lost 3 bases, leaving 4 bases of the junction unmatched. Germline assignment: CDR1 SGDLS and CDR2 YYNGEE. CDR3 sequence reads: CASSAGGDNQPQHF. CDR3 bases: TGTGCCAGCAGCGCAGGGGGAGATAATCAGCCCCAGCATTTT.

The CDR3 loop reads CASSPLYPGLGLDYGYTF. CDR3 nucleotides: TGTGCCAGCTCACCACTATATCCGGGGTTGGGTCTCGACTATGGCTACACCTTC. The chain combines TRBV18 with TRBJ1-2; D gene ambiguous. Germline V CDR1 and CDR2: KGHSH, LQKENI. This CDR3 spans 18 amino acids. V lost 1 base and J lost 3, with 21 bases in between.

The chain employs TRBV18 and TRBJ2-1; D is possibly TRBD1 (6 bases). With 6 bases removed from V and 8 bases from J, the gap between germline ends came to 20 bases. The CDR3 runs 15 residues. Germline V gene data show CDR1 as KGHSH and CDR2 as LQKENI. CDR3 in amino acids: CASSHRWGRNDEQFF. The CDR3 coding sequence is TGTGCCAGCTCCCACCGTTGGGGGCGGAACGATGAGCAGTTCTTC.

The chain is built from TRBV4-2 and TRBJ1-1; 11 positions agree with TRBD1. Germline V gene lookup returns CDR1 LGHNA and CDR2 YNFKEQ. CDR3 length: 19 amino acids. V gave up 0 bases and J gave up 0 bases; unmatched junction bases: 9. CDR3 DNA: TGTGCCAGCAGCCAAGATGATTCCGGACAGGGGGCTTTGAACACTGAAGCTTTCTTT. It is translated as CASSQDDSGQGALNTEAFF.

The J gene is TRBJ1-5, the V gene TRBV18, with 7 positions matching TRBD1. The V gene end was trimmed by 2 bases and the J gene end by 5 bases; junction bases not matched to a gene: 9. This CDR3 region has 16 residues. The V gene's germline CDR1 is KGHSH and CDR2 LQKENI. CDR3 sequence reads: CASSPSGGDSDQPQHF. The CDR3, as DNA: TGTGCCAGCTCACCATCGGGGGGGGACAGTGATCAGCCCCAGCATTTT. The full variable domain, in which reference TRBV18 and TRBJ1-5 provide the parts outside the CDR3, is NAGVMQNPRHLVRRRGQEARLRCSPMKGHSHVYWYRQLPEEGLKFMVYLQKENIIDESGMPKERFSAEFPKEGPSILRIQQVVRGDSAAYFCASSPSGGDSDQPQHFGDGTRLSIL.

This clone was found once. The chain links TRBV18 to TRBJ1-6; 9 bases fit TRBD1. V shed 3 bases and J 0 bases; nucleotides not matched to a gene: 6. The CDR3 is 18 residues long. CDR1 KGHSH and CDR2 LQKENI come from the germline V gene. The CDR3 bases are TGTGCCAGCTCACCGGGGGACAGGGCGAGCTCCTATAATTCACCCCTCCACTTT. Encoded protein: CASSPGDRASSYNSPLHF.

This sequence joins TRBV7-9 and TRBJ2-7; 12 bases agree with TRBD1. The CDR3 sequence is 14 residues long. Germline CDR1 reads SEHNR; CDR2 reads FQNEAQ (reference sequence). J was trimmed by 6 bases and V by 3 bases; bases with no gene match: 3. CDR3 region: CASSLGTGGSEQYF. The CDR3 DNA sequence: TGTGCCAGCAGCTTGGGGACAGGGGGCAGCGAGCAGTACTTC.

The chain recombines TRBV5-1 with TRBJ1-1; no reliable D call. Germline lookup yields CDR1 SGHRS and CDR2 YFSETQ. The CDR3 totals 12 residues. V lost 0 bases, J lost 2 bases, and 2 bases lay in between. CDR3 residues: CASSLANTEAFF. CDR3 DNA sequence: TGCGCCAGCAGCTTGGCAAACACTGAAGCTTTCTTT.

The rearrangement links TRBV6-5 to TRBJ1-5; weak D call: TRBD1 (5 bases). The CDR3 contains 15 residues. Germline V CDR1 and CDR2: MNHEY, SVGAGI. Trimming removed 0 bases at V and 3 bases at J, with 9 bases between. Written as DNA, the CDR3 is TGTGCCAGCAGTTACTCGCAGGGCCTCAATCAGCCCCAGCATTTT. It specifies CASSYSQGLNQPQHF.

The genes are TRBV7-2 and TRBJ2-1; TRBD2 agrees at 14 bases. V shed 1 base and J 2 bases; nucleotides not matched to a gene: 1. The CDR3 covers 17 residues. The V gene's germline CDR1 is SGHTA and CDR2 FQGNSA. CDR3 sequence (DNA): TGTGCCAGCAGCTTAGTGACTAGCGGGGGGGCCTACAATGAGCAGTTCTTC. This translates into CASSLVTSGGAYNEQFF.

The gene calls are TRBV4-3 and TRBJ1-1; no clear D. This CDR3 comprises 16 residues. Deletions cut 1 base from V and 6 bases from J, with 18 bases between. The germline V gene encodes CDR1 LGHNA and CDR2 YSLEER. This chain's CDR3 is CASSQGADSPAAEAFF. The CDR3 nucleotides are TGCGCCAGCAGCCAAGGTGCAGATTCCCCAGCGGCTGAAGCTTTCTTT.

V and J are TRBV10-1 and TRBJ2-3; D call uncertain. The germline CDR1 and CDR2 sequences are WNHNN and SYGVQD (reference sequence). This CDR3 has 15 residues. With 5 bases removed from V and 3 bases from J, the gap between germline ends came to 15 bases. CDR3 coding DNA: TGCGCCAGCAGTTCCAACCCATACCGGACAGATACGCAGTATTTT. Translated, it gives CASSSNPYRTDTQYF.

The chain links TRBV6-4 to TRBJ1-6, with 9 bases lining up with TRBD1. With 1 base clipped from V and 7 bases from J, the junction kept 5 bases outside the gene matches. The length of the CDR3 is 16 residues. Germline-derived CDR1 and CDR2 are MRHNA and SNTAGT. The CDR3 loop reads CASSDFGGQGNSPLHF. The CDR3 coding sequence is TGTGCCAGCAGTGACTTCGGCGGACAGGGGAATTCACCCCTCCACTTT.

The chain links TRBV27 to TRBJ1-1, with 9 bases fitting TRBD1. CDR3 length: 13 residues. Trimming took 5 bases from V and 11 from J; bases not matched to a gene: 9. The V gene's germline CDR1 is MNHEY and CDR2 SMNVEV (reference sequence). In DNA, the CDR3 is TGTGCCAGCAGTGCACGACAGGGGGTAAAGGCTTTCTTT. This sequence encodes CASSARQGVKAFF.

The chain links TRBV27 to TRBJ1-1; 10 bases are shared with TRBD1. CDR1 and CDR2 (germline): MNHEY, SMNVEV (reference sequence). The CDR3 runs 15 residues. V dropped 8 bases and J dropped 4; count of bases not matched to a gene: 10. CDR3 nucleotide sequence: TGTGCCAGCGCATCCGGGACAGGGGACCTCACTGAAGCTTTCTTT. This codes for CASASGTGDLTEAFF.

The chain couples TRBV27 to TRBJ2-2, with 11 bases aligning to TRBD2. The trim removed 2 bases at V and 5 bases at J, leaving 16 bases unmatched. The CDR3 has 20 residues. Germline values: CDR1 MNHEY, CDR2 SMNVEV (reference sequence). For the CDR3, the DNA is TGTGCCAGCAGTTTAAGAAAACTAGCGGGGGTGTTCACGGGGACCGGGGAGCTGTTTTTT. Translated, it gives CASSLRKLAGVFTGTGELFF.

This clone was detected once. V usage is TRBV5-1 and J usage is TRBJ1-4; D unresolved. CDR1 and CDR2 from the germline V gene are SGHRS and YFSETQ. V dropped 0 bases and J dropped 3 bases, with 18 bases sitting between them. The CDR3 runs 18 residues. CDR3 DNA: TGCGCCAGCAGCTTGGCCGTGACGGAGTTGCCGGCTAATGAAAAACTGTTTTTT. It specifies CASSLAVTELPANEKLFF.

This chain links TRBV7-8 with TRBJ2-1; no firm D call. Germline CDR1 is SGHVS and CDR2 is FQNEAQ. CDR3 length: 19 residues. V lost 5 bases to trimming and J lost 2 bases, with 25 bases between them. The CDR3 DNA follows: TGTGCCAGCAGCCTCCCCCTAACCTGGGCCTTGGCGCCCTACAATGAGCAGTTCTTC. Its translation is CASSLPLTWALAPYNEQFF.

The chain links TRBV10-2 to TRBJ1-1, with 7 bases matching TRBD1. V was pared by 7 bases and J by 5 bases, with 10 bases of the junction left unmatched. The CDR3 has 14 residues. Per germline, CDR1 WSHSY and CDR2 SAAADI. DNA for the CDR3: TGCGCCAGCACCTTGCGCGGGACAGCGACTGAAGCTTTCTTT. Protein sequence: CASTLRGTATEAFF.